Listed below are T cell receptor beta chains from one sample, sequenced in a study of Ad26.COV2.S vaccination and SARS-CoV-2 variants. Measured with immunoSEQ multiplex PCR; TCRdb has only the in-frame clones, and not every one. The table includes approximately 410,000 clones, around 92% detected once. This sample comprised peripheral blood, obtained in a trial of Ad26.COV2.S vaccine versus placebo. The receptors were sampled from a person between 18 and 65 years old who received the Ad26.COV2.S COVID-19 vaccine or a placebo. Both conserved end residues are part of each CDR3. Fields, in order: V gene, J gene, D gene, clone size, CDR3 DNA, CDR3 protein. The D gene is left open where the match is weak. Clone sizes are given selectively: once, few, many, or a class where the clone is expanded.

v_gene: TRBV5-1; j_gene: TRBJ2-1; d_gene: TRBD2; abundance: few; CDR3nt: TGCGCCAGTCCCTATGGGCTAGCGGGGGACCTAATGGAGCAGTTCTTC; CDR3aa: CASPYGLAGDLMEQFF
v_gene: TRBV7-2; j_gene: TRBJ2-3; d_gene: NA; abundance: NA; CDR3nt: TGTGCCAGCATTTCCGGGAGATACACAGATACGCAGTATTTT; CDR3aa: CASISGRYTDTQYF
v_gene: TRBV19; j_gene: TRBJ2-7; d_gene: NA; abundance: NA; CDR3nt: TGTGCCAGTAGTATAGATGCCCGCAGCGAGCAGTACTTC; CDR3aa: CASSIDARSEQYF
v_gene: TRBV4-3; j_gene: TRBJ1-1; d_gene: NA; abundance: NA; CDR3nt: TGCGCCAGCAGCCAAGATGGGCGGGAGAACACTGAAGCTTTCTTT; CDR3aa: CASSQDGRENTEAFF
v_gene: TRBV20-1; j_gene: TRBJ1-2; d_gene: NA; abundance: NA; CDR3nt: TGCAGTGCTAGTGAATATGGCTACACCTTC; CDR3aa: CSASEYGYTF
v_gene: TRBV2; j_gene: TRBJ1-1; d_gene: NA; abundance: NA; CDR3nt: TGTGCCAGCAGTGTATCCGGGAACACTGAAGCTTTCTTT; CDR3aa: CASSVSGNTEAFF
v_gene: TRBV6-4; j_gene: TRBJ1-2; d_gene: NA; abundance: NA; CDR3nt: TGTGCCAGCAGTGACGAGTGGGGCCCCCTTAACTATGGCTACACCTTC; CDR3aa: CASSDEWGPLNYGYTF
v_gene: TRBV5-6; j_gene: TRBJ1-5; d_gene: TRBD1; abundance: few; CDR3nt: TGTGCCAGCAGCTCAACAGGGGTAGGTCAGCCCCAGCATTTT; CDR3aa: CASSSTGVGQPQHF
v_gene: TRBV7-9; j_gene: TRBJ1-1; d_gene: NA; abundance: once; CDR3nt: TGTGCCAGCAGCTTAGTTACCGACCCTGAAGCTTTCTTT; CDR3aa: CASSLVTDPEAFF
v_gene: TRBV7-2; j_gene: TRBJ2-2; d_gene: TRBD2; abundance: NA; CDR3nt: TGTGCCAGCAGCCGCCCCGGACTAGCAACCAACACCGGGGAGCTGTTTTTT; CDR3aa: CASSRPGLATNTGELFF
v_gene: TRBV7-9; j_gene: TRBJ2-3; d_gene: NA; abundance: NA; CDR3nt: TGTGCCAGCAGCTTAATAGGAGCAGATACGCAGTATTTT; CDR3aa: CASSLIGADTQYF
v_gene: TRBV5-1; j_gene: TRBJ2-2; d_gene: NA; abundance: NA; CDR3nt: TGCGCCGCCCAGTTGGGAAGGGGCACCGGGGAGCTGTTTTTT; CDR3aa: CAAQLGRGTGELFF
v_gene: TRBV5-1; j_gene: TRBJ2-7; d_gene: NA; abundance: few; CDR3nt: TGCGCCAGCAGCGGGGGGACAGCCTACGAGCAGTACTTC; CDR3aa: CASSGGTAYEQYF
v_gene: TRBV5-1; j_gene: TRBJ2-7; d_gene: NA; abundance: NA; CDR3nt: TGCGCCAGCAGCTTGGAGAACGGGGAGCAGTACTTC; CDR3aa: CASSLENGEQYF
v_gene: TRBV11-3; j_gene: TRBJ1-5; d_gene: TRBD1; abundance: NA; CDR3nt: TGTGCCAGCAGCTTAGATCGACAGGGGGGAGTTGGTCAGCCCCAGCATTTT; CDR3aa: CASSLDRQGGVGQPQHF
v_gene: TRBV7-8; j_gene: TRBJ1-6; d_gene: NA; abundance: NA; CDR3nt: TGTGCCAGCAGCTTAAAACCGACGGATTCACCCCTCCACTTT; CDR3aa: CASSLKPTDSPLHF
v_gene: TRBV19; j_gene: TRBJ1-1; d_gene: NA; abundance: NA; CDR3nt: TGTGCCAGTAGTTCGGAACAGGGCATGAACACTGAAGCTTTCTTT; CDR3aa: CASSSEQGMNTEAFF
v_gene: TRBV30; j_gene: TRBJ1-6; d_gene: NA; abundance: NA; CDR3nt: TGTGCCTGGAGTGTCCGGGGTTGGGTTTCACCCCTCCACTTT; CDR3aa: CAWSVRGWVSPLHF
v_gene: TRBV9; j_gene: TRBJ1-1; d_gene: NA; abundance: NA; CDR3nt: TGTGCCAGCAGCCCAAGGCCGGACACTGAAGCTTTCTTT; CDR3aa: CASSPRPDTEAFF
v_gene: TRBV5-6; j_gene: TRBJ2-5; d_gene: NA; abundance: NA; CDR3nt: TGTGCCAGCAGCTTGGCTGGGAGTCCGACAGAGACCCAGTACTTC; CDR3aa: CASSLAGSPTETQYF